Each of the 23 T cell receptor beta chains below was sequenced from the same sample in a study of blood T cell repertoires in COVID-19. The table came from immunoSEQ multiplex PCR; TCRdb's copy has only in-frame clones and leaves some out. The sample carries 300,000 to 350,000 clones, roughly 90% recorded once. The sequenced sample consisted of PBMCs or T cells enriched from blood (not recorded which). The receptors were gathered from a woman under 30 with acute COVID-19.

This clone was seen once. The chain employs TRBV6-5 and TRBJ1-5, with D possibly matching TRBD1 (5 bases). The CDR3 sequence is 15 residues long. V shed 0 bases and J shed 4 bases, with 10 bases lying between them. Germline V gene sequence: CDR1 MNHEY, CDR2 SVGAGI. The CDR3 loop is CASSYSSTGNQPQHF. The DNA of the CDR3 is TGTGCCAGCAGTTACTCAAGTACAGGAAATCAGCCCCAGCATTTT.

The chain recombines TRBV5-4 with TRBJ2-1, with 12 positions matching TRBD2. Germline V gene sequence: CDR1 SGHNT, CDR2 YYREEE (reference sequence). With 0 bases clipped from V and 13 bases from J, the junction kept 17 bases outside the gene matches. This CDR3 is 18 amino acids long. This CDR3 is CASSLAASGRAETRYQFF. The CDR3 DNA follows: TGTGCCAGCAGCTTGGCGGCTAGCGGGAGGGCGGAAACCCGGTACCAGTTCTTC.

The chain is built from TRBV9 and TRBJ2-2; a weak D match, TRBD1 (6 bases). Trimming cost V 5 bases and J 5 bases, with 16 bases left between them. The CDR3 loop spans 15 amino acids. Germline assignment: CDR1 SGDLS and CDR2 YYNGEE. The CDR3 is CASSVSGTGTGELFF. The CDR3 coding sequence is TGTGCCAGCAGTGTTTCCGGAACAGGGACCGGGGAGCTGTTTTTT. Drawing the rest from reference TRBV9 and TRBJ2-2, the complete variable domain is DSGVTQTPKHLITATGQRVTLRCSPRSGDLSVYWYQQSLDQGLQFLIQYYNGEERAKGNILERFSAQQFPDLHSELNLSSLELGDSALYFCASSVSGTGTGELFFGEGSRLTVL.

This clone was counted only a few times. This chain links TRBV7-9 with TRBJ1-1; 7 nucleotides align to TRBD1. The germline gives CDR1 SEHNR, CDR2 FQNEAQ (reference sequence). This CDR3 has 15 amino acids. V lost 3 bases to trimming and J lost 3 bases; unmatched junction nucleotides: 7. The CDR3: CASSLEGQLHTEAFF. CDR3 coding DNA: TGTGCCAGCAGCTTGGAGGGACAGCTCCACACTGAAGCTTTCTTT.

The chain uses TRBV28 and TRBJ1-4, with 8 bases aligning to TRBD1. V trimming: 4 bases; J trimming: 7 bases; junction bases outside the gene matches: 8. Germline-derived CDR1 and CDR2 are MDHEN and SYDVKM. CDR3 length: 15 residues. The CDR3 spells CASSSTTGVVEKLFF. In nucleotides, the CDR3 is TGTGCCAGCAGTTCCACGACAGGGGTGGTTGAAAAACTGTTTTTT.

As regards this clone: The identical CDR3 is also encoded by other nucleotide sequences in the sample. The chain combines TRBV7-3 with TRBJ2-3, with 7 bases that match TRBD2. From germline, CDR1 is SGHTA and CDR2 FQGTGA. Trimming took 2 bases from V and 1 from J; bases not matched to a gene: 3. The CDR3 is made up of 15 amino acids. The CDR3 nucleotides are TGTGCCAGCAGCTTAGGCCTAGCGGGCACAGATACGCAGTATTTT. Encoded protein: CASSLGLAGTDTQYF. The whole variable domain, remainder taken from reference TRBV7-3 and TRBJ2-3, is GAGVSQTPSNKVTEKGKYVELRCDPISGHTALYWYRQSLGQGPEFLIYFQGTGAADDSGLPNDRFFAVRPEGSVSTLKIQRTERGDSAVYLCASSLGLAGTDTQYFGPGTRLTVL.

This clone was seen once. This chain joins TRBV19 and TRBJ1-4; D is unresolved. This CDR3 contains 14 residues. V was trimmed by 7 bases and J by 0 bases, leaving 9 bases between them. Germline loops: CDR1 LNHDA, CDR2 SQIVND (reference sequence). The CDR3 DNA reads TGTGCCAGTATAGGAGGAGCAACTAATGAAAAACTGTTTTTT. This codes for CASIGGATNEKLFF.

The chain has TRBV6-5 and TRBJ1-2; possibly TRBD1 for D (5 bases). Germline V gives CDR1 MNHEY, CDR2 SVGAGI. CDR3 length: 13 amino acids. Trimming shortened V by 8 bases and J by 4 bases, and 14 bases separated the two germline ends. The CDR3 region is CASQTGGLYGYTF. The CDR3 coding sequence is TGTGCCAGCCAAACGGGGGGACTCTATGGCTACACCTTC.

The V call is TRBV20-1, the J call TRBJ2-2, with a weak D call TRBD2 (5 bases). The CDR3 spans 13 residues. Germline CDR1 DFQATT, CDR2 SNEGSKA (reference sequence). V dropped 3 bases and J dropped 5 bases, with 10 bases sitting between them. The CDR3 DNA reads TGCAGTGCTAGTGACGGGAATACCGGGGAGCTGTTTTTT. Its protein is CSASDGNTGELFF.

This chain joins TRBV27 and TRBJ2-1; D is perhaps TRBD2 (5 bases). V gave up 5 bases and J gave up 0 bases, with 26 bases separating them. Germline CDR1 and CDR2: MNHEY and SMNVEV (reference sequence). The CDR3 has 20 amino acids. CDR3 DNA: TGTGCCAGCAGTGCAAAGGCACGGTTCCGAGCGGTAAGCTCCTACAATGAGCAGTTCTTC. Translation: CASSAKARFRAVSSYNEQFF.

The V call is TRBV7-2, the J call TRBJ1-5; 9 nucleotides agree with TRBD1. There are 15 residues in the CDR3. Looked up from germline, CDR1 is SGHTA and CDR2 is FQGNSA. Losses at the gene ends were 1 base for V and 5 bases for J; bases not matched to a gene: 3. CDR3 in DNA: TGTGCCAGCAGCTTAGAAACAGGGGGCCATCAGCCCCAGCATTTT. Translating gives CASSLETGGHQPQHF.

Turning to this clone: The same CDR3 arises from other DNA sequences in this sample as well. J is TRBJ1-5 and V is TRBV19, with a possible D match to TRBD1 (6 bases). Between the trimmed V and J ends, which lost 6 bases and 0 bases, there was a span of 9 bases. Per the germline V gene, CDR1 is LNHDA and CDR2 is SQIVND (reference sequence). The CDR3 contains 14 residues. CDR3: CASSRQDSNQPQHF. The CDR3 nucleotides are TGTGCCAGTAGCAGACAGGATAGCAATCAGCCCCAGCATTTT.

The CDR3 DNA sequence: TGTGCCACCAGCAGAGATAAGCTTAACTATGGCTACACCTTC. Translation: CATSRDKLNYGYTF. The rearrangement links TRBV15 to TRBJ1-2; D unresolved. The CDR3 totals 14 residues. Trimming cost V 0 bases and J 1 base, with 6 bases left between them. From germline, CDR1 is LNHNV and CDR2 YYDKDF (reference sequence).

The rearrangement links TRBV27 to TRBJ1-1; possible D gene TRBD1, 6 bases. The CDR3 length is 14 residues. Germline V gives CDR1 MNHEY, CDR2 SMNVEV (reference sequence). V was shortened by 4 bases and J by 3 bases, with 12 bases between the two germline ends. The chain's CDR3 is CASSWGGADTEAFF. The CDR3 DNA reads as TGTGCCAGCAGTTGGGGGGGGGCGGACACTGAAGCTTTCTTT.

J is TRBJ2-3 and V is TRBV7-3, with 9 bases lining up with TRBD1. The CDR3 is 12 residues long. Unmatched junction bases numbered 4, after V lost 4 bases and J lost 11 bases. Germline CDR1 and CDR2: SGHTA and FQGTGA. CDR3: CASSSGTGMQYF. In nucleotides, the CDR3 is TGTGCCAGCAGCTCCGGGACAGGGATGCAGTATTTT.

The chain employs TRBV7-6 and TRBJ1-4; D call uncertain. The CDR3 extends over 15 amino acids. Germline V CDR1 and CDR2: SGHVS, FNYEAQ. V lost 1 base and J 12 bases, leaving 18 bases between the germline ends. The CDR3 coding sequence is TGTGCCAGCAGCTTAGAGAATCCAGGCACCGGCCAACTGTTTTTT. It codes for CASSLENPGTGQLFF.

The DNA of the CDR3 is TGCGCCAGCGCGACGGGTACCGGGGAGCTGTTTTTT. Amino acids: CASATGTGELFF. The chain couples TRBV10-1 to TRBJ2-2; D is unclear. CDR3 length: 12 residues. Per germline, CDR1 WNHNN and CDR2 SYGVQD (reference sequence). V lost 8 bases and J 5 bases, leaving 9 bases between the germline ends.

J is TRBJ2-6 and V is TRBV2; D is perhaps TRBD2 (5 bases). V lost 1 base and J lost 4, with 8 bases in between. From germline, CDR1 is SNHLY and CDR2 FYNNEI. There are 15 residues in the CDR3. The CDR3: CASSEERAGANVLTF. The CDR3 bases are TGTGCCAGCAGTGAAGAGAGGGCCGGGGCCAACGTCCTGACTTTC.

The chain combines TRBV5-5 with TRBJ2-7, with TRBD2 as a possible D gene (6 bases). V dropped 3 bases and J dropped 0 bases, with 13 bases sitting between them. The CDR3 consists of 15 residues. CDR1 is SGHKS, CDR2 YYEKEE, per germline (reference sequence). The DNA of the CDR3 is TGTGCCAGCAGCTGGCGGGACGGCCCCTCCTACGAGCAGTACTTC. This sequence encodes CASSWRDGPSYEQYF. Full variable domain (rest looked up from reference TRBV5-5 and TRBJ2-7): DAGVTQSPTHLIKTRGQQVTLRCSPISGHKSVSWYQQVLGQGPQFIFQYYEKEERGRGNFPDRFSARQFPNYSSELNVNALLLGDSALYLCASSWRDGPSYEQYFGPGTRLTVT.

The CDR3 here is CASSSGQKIYEQYF. In DNA, the CDR3 is TGTGCCAGCAGTTCGGGACAGAAAATTTACGAGCAGTACTTC. J is TRBJ2-7 and V is TRBV28, with 7 bases lining up with TRBD1. The junction had 7 bases not matched to a gene; V was cut back by 4 bases and J by 4 bases. This CDR3 comprises 14 residues. Looked up from germline, CDR1 is MDHEN and CDR2 is SYDVKM. Combining the CDR3 with reference TRBV28 and TRBJ2-7 gives the whole variable domain DVKVTQSSRYLVKRTGEKVFLECVQDMDHENMFWYRQDPGLGLRLIYFSYDVKMKEKGDIPEGYSVSREKKERFSLILESASTNQTSMYLCASSSGQKIYEQYFGPGTRLTVT.

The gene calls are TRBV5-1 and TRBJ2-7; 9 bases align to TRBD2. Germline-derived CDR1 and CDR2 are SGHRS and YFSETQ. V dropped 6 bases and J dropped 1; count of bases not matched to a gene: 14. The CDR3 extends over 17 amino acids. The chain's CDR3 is CASTSPPGAGGSYEQYF. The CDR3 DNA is TGCGCCAGCACCTCCCCCCCGGGAGCGGGAGGTTCCTACGAGCAGTACTTC.

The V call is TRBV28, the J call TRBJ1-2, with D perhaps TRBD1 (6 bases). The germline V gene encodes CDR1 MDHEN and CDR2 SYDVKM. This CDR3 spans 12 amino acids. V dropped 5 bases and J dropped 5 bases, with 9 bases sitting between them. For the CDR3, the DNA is TGTGCCAGCAGTGGGGGCCCTTATGGCTACACCTTC. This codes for CASSGGPYGYTF.

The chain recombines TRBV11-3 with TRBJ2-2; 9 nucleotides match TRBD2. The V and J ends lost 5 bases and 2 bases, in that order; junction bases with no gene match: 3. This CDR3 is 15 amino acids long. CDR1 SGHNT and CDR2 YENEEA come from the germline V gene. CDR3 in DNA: TGTGCCAGCAGCCCGCGGGAGGGCAACACCGGGGAGCTGTTTTTT. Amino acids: CASSPREGNTGELFF.